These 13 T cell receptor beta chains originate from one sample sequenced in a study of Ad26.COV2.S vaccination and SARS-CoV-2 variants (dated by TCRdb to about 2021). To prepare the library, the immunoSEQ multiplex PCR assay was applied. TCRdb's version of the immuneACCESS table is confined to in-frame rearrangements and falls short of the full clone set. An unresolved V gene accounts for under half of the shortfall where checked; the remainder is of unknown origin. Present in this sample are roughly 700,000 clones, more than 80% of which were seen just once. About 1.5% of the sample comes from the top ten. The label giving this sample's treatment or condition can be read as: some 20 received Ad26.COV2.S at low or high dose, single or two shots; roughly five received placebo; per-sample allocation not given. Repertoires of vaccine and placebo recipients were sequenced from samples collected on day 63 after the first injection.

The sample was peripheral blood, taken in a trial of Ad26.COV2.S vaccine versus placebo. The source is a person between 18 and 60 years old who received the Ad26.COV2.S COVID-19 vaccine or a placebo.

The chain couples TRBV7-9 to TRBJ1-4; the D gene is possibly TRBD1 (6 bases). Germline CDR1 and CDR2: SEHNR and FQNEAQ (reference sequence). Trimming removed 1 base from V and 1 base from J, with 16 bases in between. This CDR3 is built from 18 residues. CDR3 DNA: TGTGCCAGCAGCTTAGTCCAAGGGGGACGAGAAACTAATGAAAAACTGTTTTTT. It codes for CASSLVQGGRETNEKLFF.

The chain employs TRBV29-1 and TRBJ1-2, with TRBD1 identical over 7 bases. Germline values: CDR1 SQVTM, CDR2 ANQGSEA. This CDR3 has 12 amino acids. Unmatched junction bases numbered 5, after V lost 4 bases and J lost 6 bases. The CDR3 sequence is CSVAATGNGYTF. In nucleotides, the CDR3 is TGCAGCGTTGCCGCGACAGGGAATGGCTACACCTTC.

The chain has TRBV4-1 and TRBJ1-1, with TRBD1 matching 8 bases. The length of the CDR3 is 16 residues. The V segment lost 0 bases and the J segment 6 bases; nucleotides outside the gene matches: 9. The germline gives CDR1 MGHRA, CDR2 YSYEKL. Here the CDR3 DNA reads TGCGCCAGCAGCCAAGAAGAAAGGACAGGGAGGCCTGAAGCTTTCTTT. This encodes CASSQEERTGRPEAFF.

The DNA for the CDR3 is TGTGCCTGGCCCAGCCCTAACTATGGCTACACCTTC. It translates to CAWPSPNYGYTF. The chain uses TRBV30 and TRBJ1-2; D is unclear. Germline assignment: CDR1 GTSNPN and CDR2 SVGIG (reference sequence). Trimming took 5 bases from V and 0 from J, leaving 7 bases between them. This CDR3 spans 12 amino acids.

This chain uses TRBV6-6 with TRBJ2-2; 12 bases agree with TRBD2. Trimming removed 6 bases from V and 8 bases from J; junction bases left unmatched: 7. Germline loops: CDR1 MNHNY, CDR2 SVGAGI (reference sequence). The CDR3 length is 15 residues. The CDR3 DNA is TGTGCCAGCAGCCGGACTAGCGGGACGGGGGGGGAGCTGTTTTTT. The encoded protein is CASSRTSGTGGELFF.

DNA for the CDR3: TGTGCCAGCAGGATAACAGGGGGCGCCGGCTACACCTTC. Amino acids: CASRITGGAGYTF. This chain connects TRBV27 to TRBJ1-2, with 9 nucleotides matching TRBD1. The CDR3 length is 13 residues. Germline values: CDR1 MNHEY, CDR2 SMNVEV (reference sequence). Trimming at V came to 6 bases and at J to 8 bases, leaving 7 bases not matched to a gene.

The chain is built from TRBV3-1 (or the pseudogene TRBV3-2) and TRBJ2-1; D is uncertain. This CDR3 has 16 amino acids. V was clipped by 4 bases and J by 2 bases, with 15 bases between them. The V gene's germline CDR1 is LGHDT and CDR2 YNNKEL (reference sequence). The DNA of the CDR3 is TGTGCCAGCAGCCCGGACGCCCCTAAGACCTACAATGAGCAGTTCTTC. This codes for CASSPDAPKTYNEQFF.

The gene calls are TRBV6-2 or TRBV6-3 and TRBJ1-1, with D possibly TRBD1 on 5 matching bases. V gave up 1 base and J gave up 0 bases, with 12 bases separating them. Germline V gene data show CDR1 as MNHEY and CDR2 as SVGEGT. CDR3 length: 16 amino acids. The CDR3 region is CASSYYGAPMNTEAFF. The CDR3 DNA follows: TGTGCCAGCAGTTACTATGGGGCACCCATGAACACTGAAGCTTTCTTT.

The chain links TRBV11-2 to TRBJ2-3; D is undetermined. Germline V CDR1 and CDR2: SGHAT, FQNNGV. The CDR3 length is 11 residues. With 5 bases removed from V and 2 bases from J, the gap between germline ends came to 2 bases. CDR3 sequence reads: CASSLTDTQYF. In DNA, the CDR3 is TGTGCCAGCAGCCTCACAGATACGCAGTATTTT.

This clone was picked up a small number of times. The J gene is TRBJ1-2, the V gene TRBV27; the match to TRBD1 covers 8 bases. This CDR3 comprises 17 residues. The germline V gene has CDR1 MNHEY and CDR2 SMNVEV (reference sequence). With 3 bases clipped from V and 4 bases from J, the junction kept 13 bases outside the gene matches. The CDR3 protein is CASSFTGGPTASYGYTF. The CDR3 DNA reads TGTGCCAGCAGTTTCACAGGGGGGCCAACGGCCTCCTATGGCTACACCTTC.

CDR3 region: CASSRDRLNTEAFF. CDR3 nucleotide sequence: TGTGCCAGCTCCCGGGACAGACTGAACACTGAAGCTTTCTTT. V gene TRBV18 combines with J gene TRBJ1-1, with TRBD1 matching over 7 bases. Germline lookup yields CDR1 KGHSH and CDR2 LQKENI. The CDR3 is made up of 14 amino acids. V lost 6 bases to trimming and J lost 0 bases; unmatched junction nucleotides: 4. The full variable domain, with the rest looked up from reference TRBV18 and TRBJ1-1, is NAGVMQNPRHLVRRRGQEARLRCSPMKGHSHVYWYRQLPEEGLKFMVYLQKENIIDESGMPKERFSAEFPKEGPSILRIQQVVRGDSAAYFCASSRDRLNTEAFFGQGTRLTVV.

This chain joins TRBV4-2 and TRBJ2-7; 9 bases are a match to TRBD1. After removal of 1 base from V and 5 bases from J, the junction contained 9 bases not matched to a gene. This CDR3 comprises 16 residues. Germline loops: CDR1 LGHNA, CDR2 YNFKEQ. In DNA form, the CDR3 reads TGTGCCAGCAGCCAAGCCTGGACAGGGGTTATCAACGAGCAGTACTTC. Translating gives CASSQAWTGVINEQYF.

The CDR3 DNA sequence: TGTGCCAGCAGGGAGACAGGGGGCGCTGGAAATGAGCAGTTCTTC. It yields the protein CASRETGGAGNEQFF. The J gene is TRBJ2-1, the V gene TRBV5-8; 10 nucleotides match TRBD1. Germline lookup yields CDR1 SGHTS and CDR2 YDEGEE. V dropped 5 bases and J dropped 7; count of bases not matched to a gene: 9. This CDR3 region has 15 residues. Variable domain in full (rest from reference TRBV5-8 and TRBJ2-1): EAGVTQSPTHLIKTRGQQATLRCSPISGHTSVYWYQQALGLGLQFLLWYDEGEERNRGNFPPRFSGRQFPNYSSELNVNALELEDSALYLCASRETGGAGNEQFFGPGTRLTVL.